Included here is one T cell receptor beta chain sequence, with context. Its antigen is as yet unknown. The germline CDR1 and CDR2 sequences are DFQATT and SNEGSKA (reference sequence). V dropped 2 bases and J dropped 2 bases, with 9 bases sitting between them. This CDR3 spans 13 amino acids. This sample is part of a study of early T cells in non-severe SARS-CoV-2 infection. Study-level information: Sequencing was performed on bulk RNA from unsorted whole blood, leaving chains unpaired.

Overall study findings and caveats: Anti-spike CD8 specificities were favored by VDJdb matching, whose results missed private and CD4 specificities.

Each single cDNA molecule received a unique molecular identifier. MiXCR was run by TCRdb on the 5' RACE reads, yielding one entry per CDR3 protein. This sample has 25,000 to 35,000 distinct CDR3 sequences, with around 5.7% found just once. The sequence was collected from an adult who was a healthcare worker with PCR-confirmed SARS-CoV-2 infection or an uninfected control (not recorded which). The V call is TRBV20-1, the J call TRBJ1-1; D is undetermined. Specimen: whole blood. The CDR3: CSARSGINTEAFF. CDR3 DNA sequence: TGCAGTGCTAGATCCGGAATTAACACTGAAGCTTTCTTT.